This entry concerns a single T cell receptor (beta chain). Antigen unknown. Positive CCR7 selection of CD45RO-negative cells yielded the naive CD8 cells, and terminally differentiated effector memory CD45RA+ cells were excluded. Recent vaccinations or acute infections were absent in the healthy HIV-negative adult donors. The data were taken from a study of shared clonotypes between healthy human individuals. Across the whole study: Participating donors consisted of two women and three men aged 18 to 49.

Notes on the study in general: Naive subsets typically showed greater estimated richness than memory subsets. A few donors had roughly 5% of their naive CD4 clonotypes in common.

Profiled with immunoSEQ multiplex PCR; TCRdb holds only in-frame clones, not every one. The table has roughly 590,000 clones, roughly 95% seen once. The CDR3 loop spans 15 amino acids. Germline V gives CDR1 MNHEY, CDR2 SMNVEV (reference sequence). V dropped 3 bases and J dropped 2; count of bases not matched to a gene: 1. The chain employs TRBV27 and TRBJ1-3, with TRBD1 matching over 10 bases. Sample: naive CD8+ T cells sorted from blood. The origin of this receptor is a woman in her 30s in good health. In nucleotides, the CDR3 is TGTGCCAGCAGTTTCGGGACAGGGGCTGGAAACACCATATATTTT. It specifies CASSFGTGAGNTIYF.